This is a list of T cell receptor beta chains from one sample in a study of cytomegalovirus exposure and HLA in healthy donors. The method was immunoSEQ multiplex PCR; TCRdb's version includes in-frame clones alone and lacks a portion of them. Of 140,000 to 150,000 clones in the sample, 75% to 85% were seen once. Sequencing was done on a sample of PBMCs. The receptors derive from a man between 35 and 55 years old in good health and CMV-seronegative. Both conserved end residues are part of each CDR3. The D gene is left open where the match is weak. Only part of the rows carry a size: once, few, many, or a class if the clone is expanded.

CDR3nt: TGTGCCACCAGCAGAGATGTCGACAGCGCCTACGAGCAGTACTTC; CDR3aa: CATSRDVDSAYEQYF; len: 15; abundance: few; v_gene: TRBV15; d_gene: .; j_gene: TRBJ2-7
CDR3nt: TGTGCCAGCAGCTTACTCAGGCGCAAGGATGAGCAGTTCTTC; CDR3aa: CASSLLRRKDEQFF; len: 14; abundance: .; v_gene: TRBV7-2; d_gene: .; j_gene: TRBJ2-1
CDR3nt: TGTGCCAGCACAGGGATGTACGAGCAGTACTTC; CDR3aa: CASTGMYEQYF; len: 11; abundance: .; v_gene: TRBV6-5; d_gene: .; j_gene: TRBJ2-7
CDR3nt: TGTGCCAGCTCACCACCCTACAATTCACCCCTCCACTTT; CDR3aa: CASSPPYNSPLHF; len: 13; abundance: .; v_gene: TRBV18; d_gene: .; j_gene: TRBJ1-6
CDR3nt: TGTGCCAGTAAAACAGGGGACTCATCTGGGGCCAACGTCCTGACTTTC; CDR3aa: CASKTGDSSGANVLTF; len: 16; abundance: .; v_gene: TRBV19; d_gene: .; j_gene: TRBJ2-6
CDR3nt: TGTGCCAGTCGAGAGGGGGATTCACCCCTCCACTTT; CDR3aa: CASREGDSPLHF; len: 12; abundance: .; v_gene: TRBV19; d_gene: .; j_gene: TRBJ1-6
CDR3nt: TGCAGCGTTGATGGCTCTAGCAGAGATACGCAGTATTTT; CDR3aa: CSVDGSSRDTQYF; len: 13; abundance: .; v_gene: TRBV29-1; d_gene: .; j_gene: TRBJ2-3
CDR3nt: TGCGCCAGCAGCGGGGCTAGCGGGGTAAGGCGAGAGACCCAGTACTTC; CDR3aa: CASSGASGVRRETQYF; len: 16; abundance: .; v_gene: TRBV5-1; d_gene: TRBD2; j_gene: TRBJ2-5
CDR3nt: TGCGCCAGCAGCTTGAATCCAGGGGTAAACACTGAAGCTTTCTTT; CDR3aa: CASSLNPGVNTEAFF; len: 15; abundance: .; v_gene: TRBV5-1; d_gene: .; j_gene: TRBJ1-1
CDR3nt: TGTGCCAGCAGCCAGGACAGGGGGCAAGATCAGCCCCAGCATTTT; CDR3aa: CASSQDRGQDQPQHF; len: 15; abundance: few; v_gene: TRBV6-5; d_gene: TRBD1; j_gene: TRBJ1-5
CDR3nt: TGCGCCAGCAGCTTGCAGGGGGTCCTAACCTACGAGCAGTACTTC; CDR3aa: CASSLQGVLTYEQYF; len: 15; abundance: .; v_gene: TRBV5-1; d_gene: TRBD1; j_gene: TRBJ2-7
CDR3nt: TGTGCCACCAGCAGGGTGGGCGCGGGCGCGGGCACTGAAGCTTTCTTT; CDR3aa: CATSRVGAGAGTEAFF; len: 16; abundance: .; v_gene: TRBV15; d_gene: .; j_gene: TRBJ1-1
CDR3nt: TGTGCCAGTGGGGGGAGAGAGACAAACTATGGCTACACCTTC; CDR3aa: CASGGRETNYGYTF; len: 14; abundance: .; v_gene: TRBV9; d_gene: .; j_gene: TRBJ1-2